This TCR beta chain emerged from a study of blood T cell repertoires in COVID-19. Study in general: There were acute and convalescent COVID-19 samples, and they came from the United States, Italy and Spain. From T cells, B-cell-depleted T cells, or PBMCs came the material, which was cDNA or gDNA.

The CDR3 covers 16 residues. Per the germline V gene, CDR1 is LNHDA and CDR2 is SQIVND (reference sequence). V was shortened by 1 base and J by 2 bases, with 13 bases between the two germline ends. Per the study methods: Counts of nucleated cells, estimated from reference gene primer amplification, were obtained. Profiling relied on immunoSEQ multiplex PCR, and the TCRdb table lists in-frame clones only, not all of them. Clone size and the V and J calls come from that table; the DNA yielded D and trimming. In the table there are 120,000 to 150,000 clones, 80% to 90% of which are singletons. The V gene is TRBV19, the J gene TRBJ2-3, with D possibly TRBD1 on 6 matching bases. The TCR was taken from a woman between 45 and 60 years old with acute or convalescent COVID-19. The sample consisted of peripheral blood. For the CDR3, the DNA is TGTGCCAGTAGTATAGTCGGGGCAGGGGACACAGATACGCAGTATTTT. It encodes CASSIVGAGDTDTQYF.